The 23 T cell receptor beta chains below come from one sample, sequenced in a study of blood T cell repertoires in COVID-19 (dated by TCRdb to 2020 to 2022). The library was produced with the immunoSEQ multiplex PCR assay. Not all clones reach the TCRdb copy of this immuneACCESS table, which keeps in-frame sequences only. Checked studies attribute under half of the gap to unresolved V genes and leave the rest unexplained. The sample includes 150,000 to 200,000 clones, with about 76% observed a single time. Of the sample, 5.5% to 7% is held by the ten largest clones. The sample comprised peripheral blood. Receptor source: a middle-aged woman with COVID-19, enrolled during active disease.

The CDR3 sequence is CASTQGQFDEKLFF. The CDR3 region has the DNA TGCGCCAGCACCCAGGGACAGTTTGATGAAAAACTGTTTTTT. V is TRBV5-1 and J is TRBJ1-4; 7 bases are shared with TRBD1. Germline CDR1 is SGHRS and CDR2 is YFSETQ. The CDR3 has 14 amino acids. The V segment lost 6 bases and the J segment 6 bases; nucleotides outside the gene matches: 8.

The chain combines TRBV6-6 with TRBJ2-5; TRBD1 agrees at 8 bases. The germline gives CDR1 MNHNY, CDR2 SVGAGI (reference sequence). CDR3 length: 12 amino acids. J gave up 6 bases and V 5 bases, and 2 bases lay outside the gene matches. This chain's CDR3 is CASSDRGQTQYF. In nucleotides, the CDR3 is TGTGCCAGCAGTGACAGGGGACAGACCCAGTACTTC.

The chain combines TRBV5-8 with TRBJ1-3; the D is unclear. V was pared by 2 bases and J by 4 bases, with 4 bases between. Germline CDR1 and CDR2: SGHTS and YDEGEE. The CDR3 totals 12 residues. For the CDR3, the DNA is TGTGCCAGCAGCTTTCAGGGAAACACCATATATTTT. It yields the protein CASSFQGNTIYF.

The V gene is TRBV9, the J gene TRBJ1-2; 9 positions match TRBD1. The CDR3 has 15 residues. CDR1 is SGDLS, CDR2 YYNGEE, per germline. The V gene end was trimmed by 0 bases and the J gene end by 2 bases; junction bases not matched to a gene: 2. CDR3 sequence (DNA): TGTGCCAGCAGCGTAGAGGGGACAGGGAACTATGGCTACACCTTC. This sequence encodes CASSVEGTGNYGYTF.

The chain recombines TRBV2 with TRBJ2-3; D gene ambiguous. The CDR3 sequence is 13 residues long. CDR1 is SNHLY and CDR2 is FYNNEI in the germline V gene. V was pared by 7 bases and J by 4 bases, with 12 bases between. The CDR3 nucleotides are TGTGCCAGCACTTACCGGGTCGCAGATACGCAGTATTTT. It translates to CASTYRVADTQYF.

This clone was recorded a few times. One base away lies a much larger clone, so this may be a sequencing read error. Other DNA sequences in the same sample also yield this CDR3. The J gene is TRBJ2-7, the V gene TRBV5-4, with unresolved D. The germline V gene has CDR1 SGHNT and CDR2 YYREEE (reference sequence). This CDR3 has 13 residues. The V gene lost 2 bases and the J gene lost 0 bases, with 6 bases spanning the gap. The CDR3 sequence: CASSFSGSYEQYF. CDR3 sequence (DNA): TGTGCCAGCAGCTTTTCAGGCTCCTACGAGCAGTACTTC.

The genes are TRBV28 and TRBJ1-1; TRBD1 might be the D (6 bases). V gave up 5 bases and J gave up 0 bases, with 10 bases separating them. Germline CDR1 is MDHEN and CDR2 is SYDVKM. The CDR3 runs to 14 residues. The CDR3 nucleotides read TGTGCCAGCAGTCAGGGGATTATGAACACTGAAGCTTTCTTT. This encodes CASSQGIMNTEAFF.

The chain recombines TRBV2 with TRBJ1-2; 8 nucleotides line up with TRBD1. The CDR3 spans 15 residues. V was pared by 6 bases and J by 8 bases, with 14 bases of the junction left unmatched. The germline CDR1 and CDR2 sequences are SNHLY and FYNNEI. CDR3 bases: TGTGCCAGCAGCGATCATGGACAGGGTCAACTAGGCTACACCTTC. Translated: CASSDHGQGQLGYTF.

This chain links TRBV7-2 with TRBJ1-1; D may be TRBD1 (5 bases). Germline CDR1 SGHTA, CDR2 FQGNSA. The CDR3 extends over 15 amino acids. The V and J ends lost 5 bases and 1 base respectively, with 14 bases between them. The CDR3 reads CASSPQGGTNTEAFF. The CDR3 nucleotides read TGTGCCAGCAGCCCCCAGGGAGGGACGAACACTGAAGCTTTCTTT.

The rearrangement joins TRBV24-1 to TRBJ1-3; 10 bases are a match to TRBD1. Germline values: CDR1 KGHDR, CDR2 SFDVKD. The CDR3 is 16 amino acids. Trimming at V came to 4 bases and at J to 4 bases, leaving 6 bases not matched to a gene. This CDR3 is CATSDPGQGGGNTIYF. CDR3 bases: TGTGCCACCAGTGACCCTGGACAGGGGGGAGGAAACACCATATATTTT.

This chain uses TRBV27 with TRBJ1-5; weak D call: TRBD1 (5 bases). The V gene lost 10 bases and the J gene lost 1 base, with 14 bases spanning the gap. This CDR3 has 14 amino acids. Germline lookup yields CDR1 MNHEY and CDR2 SMNVEV (reference sequence). CDR3 region: CATSAQGSNQPQHF. In DNA, the CDR3 is TGTGCCACCTCCGCCCAGGGAAGCAATCAGCCCCAGCATTTT.

The CDR3 DNA reads TGCGCCAGCAGCTTGGCCATAGACAGGGCGCTCTATGGCTACACCTTC. This translates into CASSLAIDRALYGYTF. V and J are TRBV5-1 and TRBJ1-2, with 7 bases that match TRBD1. Germline assignment: CDR1 SGHRS and CDR2 YFSETQ. V lost 0 bases to trimming and J lost 4 bases; unmatched junction nucleotides: 9. CDR3 length equals 16 residues.

The V and J genes are TRBV13 and TRBJ2-1; TRBD2 matches at 7 bases. Germline CDR1 PRHDT, CDR2 FYEKMQ (reference sequence). V lost 0 bases and J lost 5; bases outside the gene matches: 4. The CDR3 is 15 amino acids. This CDR3 reads CASSLGGRNDNEQFF. As DNA, the CDR3 is TGTGCCAGCAGCTTAGGCGGGAGGAACGACAATGAGCAGTTCTTC. The variable domain in full, with the rest retrieved from reference TRBV13 and TRBJ2-1, is AAGVIQSPRHLIKEKRETATLKCYPIPRHDTVYWYQQGPGQDPQFLISFYEKMQSDKGSIPDRFSAQQFSDYHSELNMSSLELGDSALYFCASSLGGRNDNEQFFGPGTRLTVL.

This sequence joins TRBV28 and TRBJ1-2, with 7 bases aligning to TRBD1. J lost 6 bases, V lost 5 bases, and 6 bases had no gene match. In germline, CDR1 is MDHEN, CDR2 SYDVKM. The CDR3 sequence is 13 residues long. CDR3 protein: CASSRGQYHGYTF. The CDR3 bases are TGTGCCAGCAGTCGGGGACAGTATCATGGCTACACCTTC.

This rearrangement joins TRBV4-2 to TRBJ1-2, with a possible D match to TRBD1 (6 bases). Germline V gives CDR1 LGHNA, CDR2 YNFKEQ. The CDR3 is made up of 15 amino acids. The germline V and J ends were trimmed by 0 bases and 6 bases, with 14 bases remaining between them. The CDR3 nucleotides are TGTGCCAGCAGCCAAGATAACAGGGTGAAGGATGGCTACACCTTC. It translates to CASSQDNRVKDGYTF.

The chain links TRBV6-6 to TRBJ1-3; 7 bases map to TRBD1. Germline V CDR1 and CDR2: MNHNY, SVGAGI (reference sequence). The CDR3 has 15 amino acids. Trimming removed 6 bases from V and 2 bases from J; junction bases left unmatched: 7. The CDR3 reads CASRETGVAGNTIYF. The CDR3 DNA sequence: TGTGCCAGCAGGGAAACAGGGGTTGCTGGAAACACCATATATTTT.

The V call is TRBV4-1, the J call TRBJ2-1; 7 bases line up with TRBD1. Germline lookup yields CDR1 MGHRA and CDR2 YSYEKL. Germline trimming cut 2 bases from V and 10 bases from J; bases unmatched to any gene: 8. The CDR3 totals 14 residues. CDR3 sequence (DNA): TGCGCCAGCAGCCAACAATGGACAGGTGCAGAGCAGTTCTTC. It codes for CASSQQWTGAEQFF.

This sequence joins TRBV7-3 and TRBJ2-1, with 8 bases that match TRBD2. The CDR3 contains 14 residues. The germline CDR1 and CDR2 sequences are SGHTA and FQGTGA. V dropped 1 base and J dropped 5; count of bases not matched to a gene: 1. In nucleotides, the CDR3 is TGTGCCAGCAGCTTAAACGGGGGGGACAATGAGCAGTTCTTC. This sequence encodes CASSLNGGDNEQFF.

The chain couples TRBV6-4 to TRBJ1-1; D is undetermined. This CDR3 has 13 residues. V was clipped by 1 base and J by 1 base, with 4 bases between them. The germline gives CDR1 MRHNA, CDR2 SNTAGT. The CDR3 loop is CASSDYTNTEAFF. CDR3 DNA sequence: TGTGCCAGCAGTGACTACACGAACACTGAAGCTTTCTTT.

V gene TRBV7-3 combines with J gene TRBJ1-3, with D hard to call. The CDR3 is 13 amino acids. Per germline, CDR1 SGHTA and CDR2 FQGTGA. V was clipped by 5 bases and J by 4 bases, with 9 bases between them. The chain's CDR3 is CASSPLGGNTIYF. In DNA form, the CDR3 reads TGTGCCAGCAGCCCCCTAGGAGGAAACACCATATATTTT. Looking up the rest from reference TRBV7-3 and TRBJ1-3 gives the full variable domain: GAGVSQTPSNKVTEKGKYVELRCDPISGHTALYWYRQSLGQGPEFLIYFQGTGAADDSGLPNDRFFAVRPEGSVSTLKIQRTERGDSAVYLCASSPLGGNTIYFGEGSWLTVV.

The chain carries TRBV2 and TRBJ2-3; the match to TRBD2 covers 7 bases. The J segment lost 1 base and the V segment lost 7 bases, leaving 8 bases of the junction unmatched. This CDR3 is built from 15 residues. Germline CDR1 SNHLY, CDR2 FYNNEI. The CDR3 reads CASNRAGLGTDTQYF. CDR3 in DNA: TGTGCCAGCAACAGAGCGGGGTTGGGCACAGATACGCAGTATTTT.

As to this clone: Other DNA variants within this sample encode the same CDR3. The chain recombines TRBV18 with TRBJ2-3; D might be TRBD1 (7 bases). CDR1 and CDR2 from the germline V gene are KGHSH and LQKENI. The ends were cut back, 3 bases at V and 3 bases at J, with 13 bases in the middle. The CDR3 consists of 15 residues. This CDR3 reads CASSPRQGGTDTQYF. DNA of the CDR3: TGTGCCAGCTCACCTAGACAGGGAGGAACAGATACGCAGTATTTT.

The gene calls are TRBV29-1 and TRBJ1-2; D possibly corresponds to TRBD1 (5 bases). The germline V and J ends were trimmed by 6 bases and 0 bases, with 8 bases remaining between them. CDR1 is SQVTM, CDR2 ANQGSEA, per germline. The CDR3 is made up of 12 amino acids. Here the CDR3 reads CSVPTANYGYTF. As DNA, the CDR3 is TGCAGCGTCCCGACAGCTAACTATGGCTACACCTTC.